The clone carrying this TCR beta chain has more than one count but fewer than ten. Its matching antigen is unknown. The CDR3 is 15 amino acids. The germline V gene encodes CDR1 DFQATT and CDR2 SNEGSKA (reference sequence). J lost 5 bases, V lost 6 bases, and 12 bases had no gene match. TCR cDNA molecules were tagged individually, and each one carried a unique molecular identifier. Each CDR3 protein is one row after TCRdb ran MiXCR on the 5' RACE reads. This table has 5,500 to 7,500 distinct CDR3 sequences, over 12% appearing once. The time point here: sample taken at primary tumor resection. From tumor, nontumor lung or frozen PBMC, whole RNA was taken unsorted for sequencing. This sample was taken from a study of spatial heterogeneity in lung cancer. Findings and caveats of the study: Higher tumor mutation counts went along with higher counts of expanded intratumoral alpha and beta TCRs.

The chain has TRBV20-1 and TRBJ2-1; 8 nucleotides line up with TRBD1. The receptor was derived from a male donor with early-stage non-small cell lung cancer. The sample was lung tumor tissue, taken at surgery. CDR3 amino acids: CSANPWTGTHNEQFF. CDR3 nucleotides: TGCAGTGCAAATCCGTGGACAGGGACCCACAATGAGCAGTTCTTC.